The 10 T cell receptor beta chains below all came from one sample that was sequenced in a study of cytomegalovirus exposure and HLA in healthy donors. PCR amplification relied on 60 Vbeta primers (plus 13 Jbeta primers). This table comes from immunoSEQ multiplex PCR, and its TCRdb copy is limited to in-frame clones, with some not included. The repertoire holds about 160,000 clones, 82% seen once, with roughly 1.5% in the top ten. Source material: PBMCs. These receptor sequences come from a male donor in good health and CMV-seronegative.

V gene TRBV2 combines with J gene TRBJ1-2; a weak D match, TRBD1 (5 bases). V lost 8 bases, J lost 3 bases, and 13 bases lay in between. Germline CDR1 and CDR2: SNHLY and FYNNEI. The CDR3 has 13 residues. The CDR3 DNA reads TGTGCCAGCCTATTCGGAGGGGACTATGGCTACACCTTC. It translates to CASLFGGDYGYTF.

This chain joins TRBV7-2 and TRBJ1-6; D perhaps matches TRBD1 (5 bases). Germline V CDR1 and CDR2: SGHTA, FQGNSA. Trimming took off 1 base at V and 8 bases at J, with 9 bases between the two ends. The length of the CDR3 is 14 residues. CDR3 bases: TGTGCCAGCAGCTTAGTGGCGGGGGATTCACCCCTCCACTTT. Translated: CASSLVAGDSPLHF.

This clone came up once. V and J are TRBV27 and TRBJ2-7, with 11 positions matching TRBD2. The germline V gene encodes CDR1 MNHEY and CDR2 SMNVEV (reference sequence). There are 15 residues in the CDR3. V lost 2 bases and J lost 1; bases outside the gene matches: 1. CDR3 region: CASSLLAGGSYEQYF. The CDR3 DNA is TGTGCCAGCAGTTTACTAGCGGGAGGATCCTACGAGCAGTACTTC.

The rearrangement uses TRBV28 and TRBJ2-3; 7 bases line up with TRBD2. Trimming at V came to 7 bases and at J to 5 bases, leaving 12 bases not matched to a gene. The CDR3 spans 15 residues. Germline V gives CDR1 MDHEN, CDR2 SYDVKM. In DNA, the CDR3 is TGTGCCAGCACCTTCCGGGGCGGGAGATTAGATACGCAGTATTTT. It encodes CASTFRGGRLDTQYF.

V gene TRBV18 combines with J gene TRBJ2-3; 9 nucleotides align to TRBD1. CDR3 size: 16 residues. Per the germline V gene, CDR1 is KGHSH and CDR2 is LQKENI. V gave up 0 bases and J gave up 0 bases; unmatched junction bases: 1. The CDR3 DNA reads as TGTGCCAGCTCACCACCCGGGACAGGGAGCACAGATACGCAGTATTTT. This translates into CASSPPGTGSTDTQYF.

The chain is built from TRBV7-9 and TRBJ1-4; TRBD1 matches 11 bases. Germline CDR1 reads SEHNR; CDR2 reads FQNEAQ (reference sequence). V trimming: 5 bases; J trimming: 5 bases; junction bases outside the gene matches: 4. This CDR3 contains 15 residues. CDR3 sequence (DNA): TGTGCCAGCAGCCCAAGGACAGGGGGCAATGAAAAACTGTTTTTT. This translates into CASSPRTGGNEKLFF.

This chain links TRBV6-1 with TRBJ1-1; 7 positions agree with TRBD1. Germline values: CDR1 MNHNS, CDR2 SASEGT. Losses at the gene ends were 6 bases for V and 1 base for J; bases not matched to a gene: 5. The CDR3 contains 14 residues. In nucleotides, the CDR3 is TGTGCCAGCAGAAAGACAGGGACGAACACTGAAGCTTTCTTT. Its translation is CASRKTGTNTEAFF.

This chain joins TRBV6-6 and TRBJ2-7; D possibly corresponds to TRBD2 (5 bases). The V end lost 2 bases, the J end lost 8 bases, and 13 bases lay between the germline ends. The CDR3 has 13 amino acids. CDR1 is MNHNY, CDR2 SVGAGI, per germline (reference sequence). CDR3 coding DNA: TGTGCCAGCAGTTACGGTTCGGGGAAGCAGCAGTACTTC. Its protein product is CASSYGSGKQQYF.

The chain couples TRBV15 to TRBJ1-1, with D tentatively TRBD1 (5 bases). Germline V lookup: CDR1 LNHNV, CDR2 YYDKDF (reference sequence). V gave up 0 bases and J gave up 10 bases, with 18 bases separating them. There are 15 residues in the CDR3. CDR3 bases: TGTGCCACCAGCAGAGATTGGGGCGATTCCGGGGGAGCTTTCTTT. Protein: CATSRDWGDSGGAFF.

This sequence joins TRBV2 and TRBJ1-2; the match to TRBD1 covers 7 bases. The J segment lost 8 bases and the V segment lost 2 bases, leaving 8 bases of the junction unmatched. This CDR3 comprises 14 residues. Germline V gene data show CDR1 as SNHLY and CDR2 as FYNNEI. CDR3 coding DNA: TGTGCCAGCAGTGAATTTAGGACAGGCGGCGGCTACACCTTC. It is translated as CASSEFRTGGGYTF.